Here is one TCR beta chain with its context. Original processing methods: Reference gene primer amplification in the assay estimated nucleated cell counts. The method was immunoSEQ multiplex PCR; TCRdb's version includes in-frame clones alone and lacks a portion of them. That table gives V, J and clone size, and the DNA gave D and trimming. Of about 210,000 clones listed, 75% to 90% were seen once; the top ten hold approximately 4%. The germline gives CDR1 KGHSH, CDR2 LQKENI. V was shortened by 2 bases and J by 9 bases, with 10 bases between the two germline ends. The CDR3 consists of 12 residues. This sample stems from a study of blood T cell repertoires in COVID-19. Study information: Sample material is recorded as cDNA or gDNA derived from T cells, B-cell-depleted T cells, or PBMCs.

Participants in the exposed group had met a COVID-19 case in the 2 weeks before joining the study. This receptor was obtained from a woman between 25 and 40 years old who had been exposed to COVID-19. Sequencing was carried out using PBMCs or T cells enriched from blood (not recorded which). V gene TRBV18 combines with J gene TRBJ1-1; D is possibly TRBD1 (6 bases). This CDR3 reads CASSPTGTQAFF. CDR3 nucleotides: TGTGCCAGCTCACCAACCGGGACACAAGCTTTCTTT. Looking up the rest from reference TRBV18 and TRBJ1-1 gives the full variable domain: NAGVMQNPRHLVRRRGQEARLRCSPMKGHSHVYWYRQLPEEGLKFMVYLQKENIIDESGMPKERFSAEFPKEGPSILRIQQVVRGDSAAYFCASSPTGTQAFFGQGTRLTVV.